What follows describes a single TCR beta chain. Its antigen is unknown. PCR employed 60 Vbeta and 13 Jbeta primers. Produced via immunoSEQ multiplex PCR; TCRdb's table is partial and in-frame only. Of over 100,000 clones listed, about three fifths are singletons. The entry originates in a study of cytomegalovirus exposure and HLA in healthy donors. Study-wide results and limits: Cytomegalovirus status was reportedly diagnosed by the classifier with high specificity and sensitivity.

The V gene lost 2 bases and the J gene lost 5 bases, with 7 bases spanning the gap. The CDR3 covers 12 residues. Germline CDR1 reads SEHNR; CDR2 reads FQNEAQ (reference sequence). The sequencing sample was made of PBMCs. The clonotype comes from a woman between 35 and 50 years old in good health and CMV-seropositive. The chain has TRBV7-9 and TRBJ2-7, with D perhaps TRBD1 (5 bases). For the CDR3, the DNA is TGTGCCAGCAGCTTATGGGGCGACGAGCAGTACTTC. This encodes CASSLWGDEQYF. Drawing the rest from reference TRBV7-9 and TRBJ2-7, the complete variable domain is DTGVSQNPRHKITKRGQNVTFRCDPISEHNRLYWYRQTLGQGPEFLTYFQNEAQLEKSRLLSDRFSAERPKGSFSTLEIQRTEQGDSAMYLCASSLWGDEQYFGPGTRLTVT.